The 16 T cell receptor beta chains below were found in one sample sequenced in a study of blood T cell repertoires in COVID-19. The assay was immunoSEQ multiplex PCR, and TCRdb's table has in-frame clones only and misses some. The repertoire has about 320,000 clones, 90% of them found once; the top ten carry around 2.7%. The specimen was PBMCs or T cells enriched from blood (not recorded which). The receptors derive from a man in his sixties who had recovered from COVID-19.

Only one count was recorded for this clone. The gene calls are TRBV28 and TRBJ1-6; D may be TRBD1 (5 bases). Germline V gene lookup returns CDR1 MDHEN and CDR2 SYDVKM. The V and J ends lost 2 bases and 9 bases respectively, with 17 bases between them. This CDR3 comprises 16 residues. CDR3 bases: TGTGCCAGCAGTTTAGGAGGGCGGCAGGGAGTTTCACCCCTCCACTTT. Amino acid sequence: CASSLGGRQGVSPLHF. Full variable domain (rest looked up from reference TRBV28 and TRBJ1-6): DVKVTQSSRYLVKRTGEKVFLECVQDMDHENMFWYRQDPGLGLRLIYFSYDVKMKEKGDIPEGYSVSREKKERFSLILESASTNQTSMYLCASSLGGRQGVSPLHFGNGTRLTVT.

The chain uses TRBV7-6 and TRBJ2-2, with 13 nucleotides matching TRBD2. J gave up 6 bases and V 4 bases, and 17 bases lay outside the gene matches. The CDR3 covers 20 residues. Germline CDR1 and CDR2: SGHVS and FNYEAQ. The CDR3 is CASSSKPKLAGGPRAGELFF. CDR3 in DNA: TGTGCCAGCAGCTCCAAACCTAAACTAGCGGGAGGGCCACGGGCCGGGGAGCTGTTTTTT.

About this clone: The same CDR3 arises from other DNA sequences in this sample as well. The V gene is TRBV7-2, the J gene TRBJ2-7; the match to TRBD1 covers 7 bases. Germline lookup yields CDR1 SGHTA and CDR2 FQGNSA. Losses at the gene ends were 3 bases for V and 4 bases for J; bases not matched to a gene: 3. This CDR3 contains 13 residues. The CDR3 loop reads CASSFGTAYEQYF. DNA for the CDR3: TGTGCCAGCAGCTTTGGGACAGCATACGAGCAGTACTTC.

Worth noting for this clone: Other DNA sequences in this sample translate to the same CDR3. The chain has TRBV10-3 and TRBJ2-1; TRBD2 matches 10 bases. This CDR3 has 16 residues. V was pared by 3 bases and J by 4 bases, with 6 bases of the junction left unmatched. CDR1 and CDR2 (germline): ENHRY, SYGVKD. The CDR3: CAISDPTSGVYNEQFF. CDR3 nucleotides: TGTGCCATCAGTGACCCAACTAGCGGGGTATACAATGAGCAGTTCTTC.

The chain has TRBV10-3 and TRBJ1-1, with D perhaps matching TRBD1 (5 bases). V was trimmed by 5 bases and J by 0 bases, leaving 16 bases between them. Germline CDR1 is ENHRY and CDR2 is SYGVKD. The CDR3 runs to 16 residues. Here the CDR3 DNA reads TGTGCCATCAGTCCACTAACGGGAGGGGTGAACACTGAAGCTTTCTTT. Protein: CAISPLTGGVNTEAFF.

The chain combines TRBV9 with TRBJ2-3; 8 nucleotides match TRBD1. Trimming removed 3 bases from V and 5 bases from J; junction bases left unmatched: 11. The CDR3 length is 16 residues. Germline loops: CDR1 SGDLS, CDR2 YYNGEE. CDR3 amino acids: CASSGTGLAREDTQYF. The CDR3 DNA reads TGTGCCAGCAGCGGGACAGGGTTAGCGAGGGAAGATACGCAGTATTTT.

The chain uses TRBV9 and TRBJ1-2, with 7 nucleotides matching TRBD1. The CDR3 length is 14 residues. The V segment lost 4 bases and the J segment 4 bases; nucleotides outside the gene matches: 7. Germline-derived CDR1 and CDR2 are SGDLS and YYNGEE. Here the CDR3 reads CASSSRTGFYGYTF. CDR3 in DNA: TGTGCCAGCAGCTCCCGGACAGGTTTCTATGGCTACACCTTC.

This chain connects TRBV6-5 to TRBJ2-5; 7 bases fit TRBD2. Germline V gene data show CDR1 as MNHEY and CDR2 as SVGAGI. This CDR3 contains 15 residues. J gave up 1 base and V 2 bases, and 4 bases lay outside the gene matches. The CDR3 DNA follows: TGTGCCAGCAGTTACGGGGGACTATCCCAAGAGACCCAGTACTTC. Protein: CASSYGGLSQETQYF.

In this sample, this clone turned up once. This rearrangement joins TRBV7-2 to TRBJ1-2; D unresolved. V was clipped by 3 bases and J by 2 bases, with 10 bases between them. Germline values: CDR1 SGHTA, CDR2 FQGNSA. This CDR3 has 14 amino acids. CDR3 loop: CASSFDITNYGYTF. CDR3 bases: TGTGCCAGCAGCTTCGACATTACCAACTATGGCTACACCTTC.

Only one count was recorded for this clone. Other nucleotide sequences from this sample produce the same CDR3. The gene calls are TRBV5-1 and TRBJ2-7; 7 nucleotides match TRBD1. The germline gives CDR1 SGHRS, CDR2 YFSETQ. With V trimmed by 0 bases and J by 4 bases, 4 bases remained unmatched. The CDR3 totals 14 residues. CDR3 sequence reads: CASSLGQGSYEQYF. The CDR3 coding sequence is TGCGCCAGCAGCTTGGGACAGGGATCGTACGAGCAGTACTTC.

The chain employs TRBV4-2 and TRBJ2-1; TRBD2 aligns across 8 bases. J gave up 5 bases and V 0 bases, and 6 bases lay outside the gene matches. The CDR3 sequence is 16 residues long. Germline V gives CDR1 LGHNA, CDR2 YNFKEQ. Here the CDR3 reads CASSQDGGRFNNEQFF. The CDR3, as DNA: TGTGCCAGCAGCCAAGACGGCGGGAGGTTCAACAATGAGCAGTTCTTC.

The chain employs TRBV5-1 and TRBJ2-1; a possible D gene is TRBD2 (7 bases). This CDR3 is 20 amino acids long. Germline loops: CDR1 SGHRS, CDR2 YFSETQ. V was trimmed by 0 bases and J by 0 bases, leaving 22 bases between them. CDR3 loop: CASSLGAGALSPSSYNEQFF. In DNA form, the CDR3 reads TGCGCCAGCAGCTTGGGGGCGGGGGCCCTATCCCCTAGCTCCTACAATGAGCAGTTCTTC.

This chain connects TRBV19 to TRBJ1-5, with unresolved D. The germline CDR1 and CDR2 sequences are LNHDA and SQIVND (reference sequence). V was shortened by 4 bases and J by 0 bases, with 10 bases between the two germline ends. This CDR3 has 15 residues. CDR3 region: CASSTTRNSNQPQHF. The CDR3 coding sequence is TGTGCCAGTAGTACCACCAGGAATAGCAATCAGCCCCAGCATTTT. The entire variable domain, with the rest obtained from reference TRBV19 and TRBJ1-5, is as follows: DGGITQSPKYLFRKEGQNVTLSCEQNLNHDAMYWYRQDPGQGLRLIYYSQIVNDFQKGDIAEGYSVSREKKESFPLTVTSAQKNPTAFYLCASSTTRNSNQPQHFGDGTRLSIL.

This chain joins TRBV7-9 and TRBJ2-1; D unresolved. The CDR3 covers 14 residues. Germline CDR1 and CDR2: SEHNR and FQNEAQ (reference sequence). Trimming removed 4 bases at V and 0 bases at J, with 7 bases between. The CDR3 sequence: CASSSASSYNEQFF. In nucleotides, the CDR3 is TGTGCCAGCAGCTCAGCGAGCTCCTACAATGAGCAGTTCTTC.

The V and J genes are TRBV10-3 and TRBJ1-1, with TRBD1 matching over 7 bases. The CDR3 has 15 amino acids. V gave up 4 bases and J gave up 4 bases; unmatched junction bases: 9. The germline gives CDR1 ENHRY, CDR2 SYGVKD. CDR3 sequence (DNA): TGTGCCATCAGTGGGAACACAGGGGTAGGCACTGAAGCTTTCTTT. Translating it yields CAISGNTGVGTEAFF.

This CDR3 is CASSSYGGRRTDTQYF. The CDR3 DNA reads TGTGCCAGCAGTTCCTACGGGGGGCGTAGGACAGATACGCAGTATTTT. The gene calls are TRBV6-5 and TRBJ2-3, with D maybe TRBD2 (7 bases). The V gene's germline CDR1 is MNHEY and CDR2 SVGAGI. Between the trimmed V and J ends, which lost 4 bases and 3 bases, there was a span of 17 bases. The CDR3 spans 16 residues.